This T cell receptor (beta chain) is drawn from a study of shared clonotypes between healthy human individuals. The repertoire was sequenced with immunoSEQ multiplex PCR; TCRdb's copy has only in-frame clones and lacks some. Altogether over 2 million clones are present, 80% to 95% being singletons, with the ten largest covering approximately 0.39%. Each donor was a Caucasian adult residing in Nashville, Tennessee. V shed 3 bases, J shed 2 bases, and the junction held 8 bases outside the gene matches. Germline CDR1 MNHEY, CDR2 SMNVEV (reference sequence). The CDR3 contains 16 residues. This sequence was found in a man aged 18 to 35 in good health. Some clones in this sample may be carry-over from other donors' samples. The gene calls are TRBV27 and TRBJ2-3; 7 bases agree with TRBD1. Sequenced sample: naive CD4+ T cells from PBMCs. This sample's subset: CD45RA+ positively selected. DNA for the CDR3: TGTGCCAGCAGTTTTTCGACAGGGTGGGCCACAGATACGCAGTATTTT. It is translated as CASSFSTGWATDTQYF.